This T cell receptor beta chain is drawn from a study of control samples from healthy donors and cancer patients. The CDR3 contains 12 residues. With 2 bases removed from V and 5 bases from J, the gap between germline ends came to 5 bases. Germline lookup yields CDR1 SGHTA and CDR2 FQGTGA. The assay was immunoSEQ multiplex PCR, and TCRdb's table has in-frame clones only and misses some. The repertoire holds 93,000 or so clones, with around 89% as singletons. This rearrangement joins TRBV7-3 to TRBJ2-3; D gene ambiguous. Sequenced: PBMCs. This TCR was sampled from a man in his sixties with lung cancer. The CDR3 sequence is CASSLSLDTQYF. Here the CDR3 DNA reads TGTGCCAGCAGCTTATCTTTAGATACGCAGTATTTT. The variable domain in full, completed from reference TRBV7-3 and TRBJ2-3, reads GAGVSQTPSNKVTEKGKYVELRCDPISGHTALYWYRQSLGQGPEFLIYFQGTGAADDSGLPNDRFFAVRPEGSVSTLKIQRTERGDSAVYLCASSLSLDTQYFGPGTRLTVL.